One sample yielded the 21 T cell receptor beta chains listed below, sequenced in a study of T-cell reconstitution after alpha-beta-depleted transplantation in children. The authors prepared the TCRbeta library with unique molecular identifiers. TCRdb re-analysed the PCR reads in MiXCR, keeping a single row per CDR3 protein. The data show tens of thousands of distinct CDR3 sequences, 4.9% seen once. Sequencing was performed on PBMCs, mostly from graft donor cells, taken 180 days after TCRalphabeta/CD19-depleted stem cell transplant. The source of these receptors is a boy under three years old who had a stem cell transplant for acute myeloid leukemia, so the T cells may come from the graft donor.

At least ten counts were recorded for this clonotype. This chain uses TRBV7-2 with TRBJ1-3; the D is unclear. The V end lost 5 bases, the J end lost 0 bases, and 11 bases lay between the germline ends. Germline V gives CDR1 SGHTA, CDR2 FQGNSA. This CDR3 is 15 amino acids long. Written as DNA, the CDR3 is TGTGCCAGCAGCAAGACGGTTTTCTCTGGAAACACCATATATTTT. Translating it yields CASSKTVFSGNTIYF.

This clonotype was seen at least ten times. The CDR3 nucleotides read TGTGCCAGCAGCTCGGTGGAGACCCAGTACTTC. It codes for CASSSVETQYF. The J gene is TRBJ2-5, the V gene TRBV12-3 or TRBV12-4, with D uncertain. Trimming stripped 6 bases from V and 5 bases from J, with 7 bases between. CDR3 size: 11 residues.

The chain employs TRBV20-1 and TRBJ1-4, with 7 bases lining up with TRBD1. V shed 6 bases and J 5 bases; nucleotides not matched to a gene: 9. The CDR3 has 14 amino acids. Germline V gene lookup returns CDR1 DFQATT and CDR2 SNEGSKA (reference sequence). The CDR3: CSARDREWNEKLFF. For the CDR3, the DNA is TGCAGTGCCCGAGACAGGGAGTGGAATGAAAAACTGTTTTTT.

The table lists this clonotype with many counts. The CDR3 sequence: CASSPRVLANYGYTF. CDR3 sequence (DNA): TGTGCCAGCAGCCCCAGGGTCTTAGCTAACTATGGCTACACCTTC. This sequence joins TRBV7-2 and TRBJ1-2; the D gene is possibly TRBD1 (5 bases). Trimming cost V 5 bases and J 0 bases, with 13 bases left between them. CDR1 SGHTA and CDR2 FQGNSA come from the germline V gene. CDR3 length: 15 residues.

The table lists this clonotype with a count of one. A much larger clone differs from this one at a single base, so this may be a read error. The gene calls are TRBV4-2 and TRBJ2-7, with D possibly TRBD2 on 5 matching bases. Germline lookup yields CDR1 LGHNA and CDR2 YNFKEQ. The CDR3 runs 13 residues. The V and J ends lost 8 bases and 6 bases respectively, with 17 bases between them. The CDR3 DNA sequence: TGTGCCAGCGGCCGAGGGCTGTTCTGCGAGCAGTACTTC. It translates to CASGRGLFCEQYF.

The V call is TRBV20-1, the J call TRBJ2-1; TRBD2 matches 8 bases. The CDR3 runs to 14 residues. The trim removed 7 bases at V and 2 bases at J, leaving 7 bases unmatched. The V gene's germline CDR1 is DFQATT and CDR2 SNEGSKA (reference sequence). The CDR3 nucleotides are TGCAGTGGCGTCGGGGGGGGACCCTACAATGAGCAGTTCTTC. Its protein is CSGVGGGPYNEQFF.

As DNA, the CDR3 is TGTGCCAGCAGCCCCCCGGACAGTGGCACCGGGGAGCTGTTTTTT. Translating gives CASSPPDSGTGELFF. This chain uses TRBV3-1 with TRBJ2-2, with D perhaps matching TRBD1 (6 bases). This CDR3 is built from 15 residues. CDR1 and CDR2 (germline): LGHDT, YNNKEL (reference sequence). The ends were cut back, 4 bases at V and 4 bases at J, with 13 bases in the middle.

The chain combines TRBV18 with TRBJ1-2; D is unclear. Germline V gene data show CDR1 as KGHSH and CDR2 as LQKENI. The ends were cut back, 3 bases at V and 8 bases at J, with 16 bases in the middle. The CDR3 spans 14 residues. The chain's CDR3 is CASSPKVARFGYTF. In nucleotides, the CDR3 is TGTGCCAGCTCACCTAAGGTGGCAAGATTCGGCTACACCTTC.

This clonotype was counted at least ten times. The chain joins TRBV14 to TRBJ1-2, with D hard to call. The germline CDR1 and CDR2 sequences are SGHDN and FVKESK. Trimming removed 4 bases at V and 8 bases at J, with 14 bases between. The CDR3 is 13 amino acids. CDR3 region: CASSPQPPRGYTF. The CDR3 DNA follows: TGTGCCAGCAGCCCACAACCTCCCCGGGGCTACACCTTC. The full variable domain, in which reference TRBV14 and TRBJ1-2 provide the parts outside the CDR3, is EAGVTQFPSHSVIEKGQTVTLRCDPISGHDNLYWYRRVMGKEIKFLLHFVKESKQDESGMPNNRFLAERTGGTYSTLKVQPAELEDSGVYFCASSPQPPRGYTFGSGTRLTVV.

This clonotype has a count of ten or more. The rearrangement links TRBV29-1 to TRBJ1-2; D is unclear. CDR3 length: 15 amino acids. Between the trimmed V and J ends, which lost 7 bases and 7 bases, there was a span of 25 bases. Germline V lookup: CDR1 SQVTM, CDR2 ANQGSEA. CDR3 DNA: TGCAGCGGGGGAACGGCCGGAGGACTAGGTGGTGGCTACACCTTC. Amino acids: CSGGTAGGLGGGYTF.

This clonotype was counted at least ten times. V usage is TRBV7-8 and J usage is TRBJ2-7; TRBD2 is a possible D gene (6 bases). Germline values: CDR1 SGHVS, CDR2 FQNEAQ. This CDR3 has 15 residues. Trimming pared 1 base from V and 6 bases from J, leaving 16 bases between. Here the CDR3 reads CASSLGLRRGVEQYV. The CDR3 DNA follows: TGTGCCAGCAGCTTAGGCCTTAGGAGGGGAGTCGAGCAGTACGTC.

Many counts were recorded for this clonotype. The genes are TRBV14 and TRBJ2-1; D is perhaps TRBD1 (5 bases). Germline-derived CDR1 and CDR2 are SGHDN and FVKESK. The CDR3 consists of 13 residues. Trimming left V 6 bases short and J 8 bases short, with 14 bases between. The CDR3 DNA follows: TGTGCCAGCAGTCTACTGGGGCTGGATGAGCAGTTCTTC. This sequence encodes CASSLLGLDEQFF. Full variable domain (missing parts from reference TRBV14 and TRBJ2-1): EAGVTQFPSHSVIEKGQTVTLRCDPISGHDNLYWYRRVMGKEIKFLLHFVKESKQDESGMPNNRFLAERTGGTYSTLKVQPAELEDSGVYFCASSLLGLDEQFFGPGTRLTVL.

This clonotype has ten or more counts. The chain joins TRBV7-2 to TRBJ1-5, with a tentative D call TRBD1 (6 bases). The germline V and J ends were trimmed by 5 bases and 5 bases, with 10 bases remaining between them. The CDR3 loop spans 13 amino acids. Germline V gene sequence: CDR1 SGHTA, CDR2 FQGNSA. CDR3 nucleotide sequence: TGTGCCAGCAGCCGAAGACAGGATCAGCCCCAGCATTTT. Amino acid sequence: CASSRRQDQPQHF.

This clonotype was picked up many times. The CDR3 loop reads CASSSRRGRSTEAFF. The CDR3 region has the DNA TGTGCCAGCAGCTCCCGTAGAGGGCGGAGCACTGAAGCTTTCTTT. The chain links TRBV7-2 to TRBJ1-1; D not certain. Germline V lookup: CDR1 SGHTA, CDR2 FQGNSA. There are 15 residues in the CDR3. The V end was cut by 4 bases, the J end by 4 bases, with 16 bases between.

This clonotype was counted at least ten times. The J gene is TRBJ1-5, the V gene TRBV7-2, with 8 bases matching TRBD1. After removal of 3 bases from V and 1 base from J, the junction contained 8 bases not matched to a gene. The CDR3 length is 17 residues. Germline V lookup: CDR1 SGHTA, CDR2 FQGNSA. The CDR3 spells CASSLRTGFDSNQPQHF. The DNA for the CDR3 is TGTGCCAGCAGCTTGAGGACAGGGTTCGACAGCAATCAGCCCCAGCATTTT.

This clonotype appeared many times. The CDR3 spells CASSLARGTGTNYEQYF. The CDR3 nucleotides read TGCGCCAGCAGCTTGGCCCGCGGGACAGGGACGAACTACGAGCAGTACTTC. The V and J genes are TRBV5-1 and TRBJ2-7, with TRBD1 matching 9 bases. The germline gives CDR1 SGHRS, CDR2 YFSETQ. V dropped 0 bases and J dropped 3; count of bases not matched to a gene: 10. This CDR3 is 17 amino acids long.

This clonotype has ten or more counts. The V and J genes are TRBV29-1 and TRBJ2-3; 8 bases agree with TRBD1. This CDR3 is 11 amino acids long. Per germline, CDR1 SQVTM and CDR2 ANQGSEA. The J segment lost 11 bases and the V segment lost 2 bases, leaving 3 bases of the junction unmatched. The CDR3 nucleotides are TGCAGCGTTGAATTTACAGGGGGGCAGTATTTT. It translates to CSVEFTGGQYF.

Ten or more counts support this clonotype. The gene calls are TRBV10-3 and TRBJ1-3; maybe TRBD1 (5 bases). CDR3 length: 14 residues. Per the germline V gene, CDR1 is ENHRY and CDR2 is SYGVKD. Trimming cost V 6 bases and J 0 bases, with 9 bases left between them. The CDR3 DNA reads as TGTGCCATCAGACCGACAGCCTCTGGAAACACCATATATTTT. Translating gives CAIRPTASGNTIYF.

This clonotype was seen at least ten times. This chain's CDR3 is CASSLEGRSLGTDTQYF. Here the CDR3 DNA reads TGTGCCAGCAGTCTAGAGGGGCGGTCCCTAGGCACAGATACGCAGTATTTT. The rearrangement joins TRBV7-2 to TRBJ2-3, with D tentatively TRBD1 or TRBD2 (5 bases each). V lost 6 bases and J lost 1, with 20 bases in between. Looked up from germline, CDR1 is SGHTA and CDR2 is FQGNSA. The CDR3 is 17 residues long.

This clonotype was detected many times. V and J are TRBV5-1 and TRBJ1-1, with 8 bases lining up with TRBD1. The V segment lost 0 bases and the J segment 7 bases; nucleotides outside the gene matches: 5. Germline CDR1 SGHRS, CDR2 YFSETQ. The length of the CDR3 is 14 residues. CDR3 in amino acids: CASSLEGTGFEAFF. The CDR3 coding sequence is TGCGCCAGCAGCTTGGAGGGGACAGGTTTTGAAGCTTTCTTT.

This clonotype has a count of ten or more. The rearrangement links TRBV7-9 to TRBJ2-5; maybe TRBD1 (6 bases). The V gene lost 5 bases and the J gene lost 4 bases, with 17 bases spanning the gap. This CDR3 contains 15 residues. Germline values: CDR1 SEHNR, CDR2 FQNEAQ (reference sequence). The CDR3, as DNA: TGTGCCAGCAGCCCGTTGGACAGCTTAATAGAGACCCAGTACTTC. It yields the protein CASSPLDSLIETQYF.